This T cell receptor beta chain was identified during a study of vaccination effects on CD4 cells after COVID-19. Libraries were prepared by immunoSEQ multiplex PCR; TCRdb keeps only in-frame clonotypes and omits some of them. The table includes more than 13,000 clones, 75% detected once. Whole-study findings and limits: At late timepoints after vaccination, vaccine- and infection-induced clones shrank markedly.

Worth noting for this clone: Its matching antigen is unknown.

Prior to sequencing, the ViraFEST assay stimulated PBMC with viral peptide pools, which expanded the antigen-specific CD4+ T cells. With 10 days of culture completed, CD4+ T cells were isolated. Two-dose BNT162b2 or mRNA-1273 vaccination was given to participants. People in the vaccine group had not been infected with SARS-CoV-2 before, and their nucleocapsid antibodies were negative. The TCR sequence derives from a human donor who received a COVID-19 vaccine. The source material was CD4+ T cells from PBMCs cultured with HCoV-NL63 spike peptides, sampled after COVID-19 vaccination.

DNA for the CDR3: TGTGCCAGCAGCGGATCGGGACAGCGAGTTCCGGGCTCGTGGGATGAGCAGTTCTTC. Translated, it gives CASSGSGQRVPGSWDEQFF. The rearrangement links TRBV5-4 to TRBJ2-1, with TRBD1 matching over 7 bases. Trimming removed 4 bases from V and 8 bases from J; junction bases left unmatched: 24. CDR1 and CDR2 from the germline V gene are SGHNT and YYREEE (reference sequence). CDR3 length: 19 residues.